The entry below describes one T cell receptor (beta chain). The data originate from a study of blood T cell repertoires in COVID-19. Study-level information: T cells, B-cell-depleted T cells, or PBMCs provided the cDNA or gDNA that served as material.

Deletions cut 4 bases from V and 2 bases from J, with 25 bases between. The CDR3 loop spans 19 amino acids. The V gene's germline CDR1 is SGHNT and CDR2 YYREEE (reference sequence). In the original processing: Scientists estimated how many nucleated cells there were by amplifying reference gene primers. Some clones are missing from TCRdb's copy, which holds only in-frame ones; the method was immunoSEQ multiplex PCR. Clone size and V and J calls were adopted from that table, with D and trimming inferred from the DNA. The repertoire holds under 250,000 clones, with about four fifths as singletons. This receptor was taken from a man over 45 with active or convalescent COVID-19. Sequencing input: peripheral blood. The chain recombines TRBV5-4 with TRBJ1-3; no firm D call. The CDR3 loop reads CASSNGILGAGSTGNTIYF. Here the CDR3 DNA reads TGTGCCAGCAGCAACGGGATCCTCGGCGCAGGCTCCACTGGAAACACCATATATTTT.